This note documents a single T cell receptor (beta chain) sequence. The antigen is undetermined. The J segment lost 7 bases and the V segment lost 7 bases, leaving 8 bases of the junction unmatched. The CDR3 sequence is 13 residues long. Germline V gives CDR1 MDHEN, CDR2 SYDVKM. The sample is drawn from a study of cytomegalovirus exposure and HLA in healthy donors. Study in general: Early released data comprised approximately 85 million unique TCRs from HLA-typed donors.

PCR employed 60 Vbeta and 13 Jbeta primers. Clones were read by immunoSEQ multiplex PCR, and TCRdb kept only the in-frame ones, dropping some. The repertoire holds approximately 110,000 clones, with over 60% as singletons. General study findings and limits: Sequencing artifact likely explains a cluster of highly shared sequence variants.

The rearrangement uses TRBV28 and TRBJ1-2; TRBD1 matches at 8 bases. This sequence was found in a man over 45 in good health and CMV-seronegative. Source material: PBMCs. In DNA, the CDR3 is TGTGCCAGCACCTGGCAGGGGGCGCTTGGCTACACCTTC. Protein: CASTWQGALGYTF.